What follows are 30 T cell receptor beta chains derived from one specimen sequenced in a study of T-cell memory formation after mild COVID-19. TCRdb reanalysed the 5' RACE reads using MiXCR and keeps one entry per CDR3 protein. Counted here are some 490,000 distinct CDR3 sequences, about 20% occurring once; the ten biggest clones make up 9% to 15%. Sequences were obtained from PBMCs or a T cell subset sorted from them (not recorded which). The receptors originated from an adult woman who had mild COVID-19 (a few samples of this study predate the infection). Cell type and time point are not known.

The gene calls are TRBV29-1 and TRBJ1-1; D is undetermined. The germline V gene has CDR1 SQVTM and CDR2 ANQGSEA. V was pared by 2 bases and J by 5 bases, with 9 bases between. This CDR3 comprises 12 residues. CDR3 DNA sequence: TGCAGCGTTGAACTGAGAGGGACTGAAGCTTTCTTT. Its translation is CSVELRGTEAFF.

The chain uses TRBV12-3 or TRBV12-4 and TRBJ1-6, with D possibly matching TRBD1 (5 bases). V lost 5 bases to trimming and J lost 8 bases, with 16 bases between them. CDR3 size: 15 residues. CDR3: CASSPDSHNDSPLHF. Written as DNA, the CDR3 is TGTGCCAGCAGTCCCGACAGCCATAACGATTCACCCCTCCACTTT.

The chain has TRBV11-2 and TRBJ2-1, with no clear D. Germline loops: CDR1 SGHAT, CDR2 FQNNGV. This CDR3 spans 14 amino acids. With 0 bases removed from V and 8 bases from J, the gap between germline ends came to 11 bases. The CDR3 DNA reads TGTGCCAGCAGCTTAGACCTTCATAGAGATGAGCAGTTCTTC. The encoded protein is CASSLDLHRDEQFF. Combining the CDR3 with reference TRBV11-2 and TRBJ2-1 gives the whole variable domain EAGVAQSPRYKIIEKRQSVAFWCNPISGHATLYWYQQILGQGPKLLIQFQNNGVVDDSQLPKDRFSAERLKGVDSTLKIQPAKLEDSAVYLCASSLDLHRDEQFFGPGTRLTVL.

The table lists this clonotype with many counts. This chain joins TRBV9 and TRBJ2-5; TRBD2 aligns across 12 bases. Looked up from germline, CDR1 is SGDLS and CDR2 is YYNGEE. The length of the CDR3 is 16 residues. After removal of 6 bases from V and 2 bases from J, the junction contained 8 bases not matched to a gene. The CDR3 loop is CASMLSSGRDQETQYF. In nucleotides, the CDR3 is TGTGCCAGCATGTTGTCTAGCGGGAGGGATCAAGAGACCCAGTACTTC.

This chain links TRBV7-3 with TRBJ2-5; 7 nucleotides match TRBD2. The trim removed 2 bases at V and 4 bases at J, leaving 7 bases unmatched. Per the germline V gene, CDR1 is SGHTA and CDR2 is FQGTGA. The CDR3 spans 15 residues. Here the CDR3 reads CASSLFAGVGETQYF. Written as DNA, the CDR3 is TGTGCCAGCAGCTTATTTGCGGGAGTGGGAGAGACCCAGTACTTC.

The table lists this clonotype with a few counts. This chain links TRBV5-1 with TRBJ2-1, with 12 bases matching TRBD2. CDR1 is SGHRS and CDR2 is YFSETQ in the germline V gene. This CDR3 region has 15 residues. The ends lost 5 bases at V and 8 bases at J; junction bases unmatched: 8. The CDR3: CASRAGTSGLHEQFF. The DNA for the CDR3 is TGCGCCAGCAGGGCCGGGACTAGCGGGCTCCATGAGCAGTTCTTC.

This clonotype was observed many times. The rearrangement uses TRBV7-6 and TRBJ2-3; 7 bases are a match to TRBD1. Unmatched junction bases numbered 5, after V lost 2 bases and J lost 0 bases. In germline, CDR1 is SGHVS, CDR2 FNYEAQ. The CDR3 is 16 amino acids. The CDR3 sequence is CASSLFPGQSTDTQYF. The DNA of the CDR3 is TGTGCCAGCAGCTTATTTCCGGGACAGAGCACAGATACGCAGTATTTT.

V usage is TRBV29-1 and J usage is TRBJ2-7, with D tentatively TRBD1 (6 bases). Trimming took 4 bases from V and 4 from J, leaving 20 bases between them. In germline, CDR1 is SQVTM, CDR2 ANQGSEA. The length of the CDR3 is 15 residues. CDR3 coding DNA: TGCAGCGTTGGGGGGAGCGATATGGGGACATACGAGCAGTACTTC. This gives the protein CSVGGSDMGTYEQYF.

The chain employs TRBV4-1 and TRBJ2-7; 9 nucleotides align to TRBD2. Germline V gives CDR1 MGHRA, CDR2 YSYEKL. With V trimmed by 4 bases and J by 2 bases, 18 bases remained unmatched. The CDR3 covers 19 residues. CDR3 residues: CASSPHPEVAGVLPYEQYF. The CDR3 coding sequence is TGCGCCAGCAGCCCACACCCTGAGGTAGCGGGAGTCTTGCCCTACGAGCAGTACTTC.

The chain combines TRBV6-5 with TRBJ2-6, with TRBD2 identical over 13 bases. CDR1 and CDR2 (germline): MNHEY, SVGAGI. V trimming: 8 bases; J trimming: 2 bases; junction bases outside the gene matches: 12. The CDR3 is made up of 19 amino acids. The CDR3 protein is CASGHEGLAGATGANVLTF. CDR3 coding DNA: TGTGCCAGCGGACACGAAGGACTAGCGGGAGCGACTGGGGCCAACGTCCTGACTTTC.

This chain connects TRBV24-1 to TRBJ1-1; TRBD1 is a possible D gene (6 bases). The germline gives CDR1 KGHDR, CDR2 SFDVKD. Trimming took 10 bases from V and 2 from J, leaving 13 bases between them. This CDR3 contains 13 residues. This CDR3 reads CATSDSPNTEAFF. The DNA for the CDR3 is TGTGCCACGTCGGACAGCCCTAACACTGAAGCTTTCTTT.

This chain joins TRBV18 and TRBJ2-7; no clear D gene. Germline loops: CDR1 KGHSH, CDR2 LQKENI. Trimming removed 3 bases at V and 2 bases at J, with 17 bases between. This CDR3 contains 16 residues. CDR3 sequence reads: CASSPESRVFPYEQYF. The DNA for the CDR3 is TGTGCCAGCTCACCCGAGTCTCGGGTTTTCCCCTACGAGCAGTACTTC.

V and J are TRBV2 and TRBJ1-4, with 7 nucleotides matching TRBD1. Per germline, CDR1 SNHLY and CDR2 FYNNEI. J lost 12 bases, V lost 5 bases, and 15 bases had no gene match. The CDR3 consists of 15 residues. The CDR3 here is CASSWGQRNGKELFF. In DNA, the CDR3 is TGTGCCAGCAGTTGGGGACAGCGGAACGGGAAAGAACTGTTTTTT.

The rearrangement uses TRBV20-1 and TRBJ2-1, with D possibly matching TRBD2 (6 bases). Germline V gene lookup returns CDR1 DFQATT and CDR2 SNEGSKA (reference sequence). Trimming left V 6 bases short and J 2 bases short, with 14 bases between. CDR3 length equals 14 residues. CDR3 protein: CSARLVEAYNEQFF. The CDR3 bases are TGCAGTGCAAGACTAGTCGAGGCCTACAATGAGCAGTTCTTC.

The CDR3 loop is CATSRVINSPLHF. The CDR3 coding sequence is TGTGCCACCAGCAGAGTTATAAATTCACCCCTCCACTTT. V is TRBV15 and J is TRBJ1-6; D is unclear. The ends were cut back, 1 base at V and 7 bases at J, with 5 bases in the middle. This CDR3 has 13 amino acids. The V gene's germline CDR1 is LNHNV and CDR2 YYDKDF (reference sequence).

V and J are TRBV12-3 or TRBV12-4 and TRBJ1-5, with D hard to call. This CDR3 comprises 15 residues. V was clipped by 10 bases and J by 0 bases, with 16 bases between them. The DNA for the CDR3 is TGTGCCAACCAAAGGGCGTTTTATAGCAATCAGCCCCAGCATTTT. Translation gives CANQRAFYSNQPQHF.

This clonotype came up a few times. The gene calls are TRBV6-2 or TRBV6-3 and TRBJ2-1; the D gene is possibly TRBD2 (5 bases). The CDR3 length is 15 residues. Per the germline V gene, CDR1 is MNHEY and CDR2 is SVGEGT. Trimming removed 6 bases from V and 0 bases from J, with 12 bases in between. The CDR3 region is CASRRGTSSYNEQFF. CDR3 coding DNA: TGTGCCAGCAGACGAGGAACTAGCTCCTACAATGAGCAGTTCTTC.

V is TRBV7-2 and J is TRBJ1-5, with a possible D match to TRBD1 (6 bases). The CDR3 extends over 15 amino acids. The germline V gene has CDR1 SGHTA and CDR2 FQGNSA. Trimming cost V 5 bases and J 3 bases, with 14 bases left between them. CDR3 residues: CASSPQTGINQPQHF. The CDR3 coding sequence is TGTGCCAGCAGCCCCCAGACAGGCATCAATCAGCCCCAGCATTTT.

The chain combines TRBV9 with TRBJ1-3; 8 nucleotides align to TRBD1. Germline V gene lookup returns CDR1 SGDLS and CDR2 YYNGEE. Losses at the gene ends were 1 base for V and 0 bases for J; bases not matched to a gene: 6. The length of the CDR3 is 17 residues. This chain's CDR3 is CASSVYQTGGSGNTIYF. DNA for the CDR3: TGTGCCAGCAGCGTATATCAAACAGGGGGCTCTGGAAACACCATATATTTT.

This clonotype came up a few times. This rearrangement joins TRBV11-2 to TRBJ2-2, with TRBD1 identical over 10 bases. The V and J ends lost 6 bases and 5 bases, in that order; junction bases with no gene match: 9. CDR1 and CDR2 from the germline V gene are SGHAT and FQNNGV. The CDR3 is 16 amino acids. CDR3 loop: CASSDRDRGWTGELFF. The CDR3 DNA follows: TGTGCCAGCAGTGACCGGGACAGGGGTTGGACCGGGGAGCTGTTTTTT.

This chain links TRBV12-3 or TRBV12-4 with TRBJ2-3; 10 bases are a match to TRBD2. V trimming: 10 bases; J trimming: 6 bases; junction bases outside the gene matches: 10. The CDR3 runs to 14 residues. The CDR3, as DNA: TGTGCCACATCACCGGGACTAGCGTCTGATACGCAGTATTTT. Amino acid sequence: CATSPGLASDTQYF.

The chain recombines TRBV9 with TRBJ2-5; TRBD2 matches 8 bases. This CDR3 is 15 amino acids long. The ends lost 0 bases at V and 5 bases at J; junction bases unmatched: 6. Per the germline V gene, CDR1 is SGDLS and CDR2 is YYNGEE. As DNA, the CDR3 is TGTGCCAGCAGCGTAGATTCGGGAGGGGTGGAGACCCAGTACTTC. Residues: CASSVDSGGVETQYF.

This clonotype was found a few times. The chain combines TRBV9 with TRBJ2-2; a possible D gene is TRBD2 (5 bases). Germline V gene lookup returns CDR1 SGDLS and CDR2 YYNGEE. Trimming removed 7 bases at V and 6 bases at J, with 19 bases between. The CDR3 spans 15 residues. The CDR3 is CASQQDSSRAGELFF. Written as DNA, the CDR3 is TGTGCCAGCCAGCAGGACTCCTCGCGGGCCGGGGAGCTGTTTTTT.

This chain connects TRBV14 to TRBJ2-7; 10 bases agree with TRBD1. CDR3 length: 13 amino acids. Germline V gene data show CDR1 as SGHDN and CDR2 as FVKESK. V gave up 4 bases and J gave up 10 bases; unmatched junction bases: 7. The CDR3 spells CASSPQTGGPQYF. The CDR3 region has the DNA TGTGCCAGCAGCCCACAGACAGGGGGCCCCCAGTACTTC.

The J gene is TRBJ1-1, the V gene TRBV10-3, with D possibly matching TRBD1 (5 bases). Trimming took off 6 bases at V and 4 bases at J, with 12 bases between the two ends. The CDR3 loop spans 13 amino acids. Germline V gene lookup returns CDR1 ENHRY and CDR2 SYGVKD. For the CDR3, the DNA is TGTGCCATCAGAGACAGATCGGGCACTGAAGCTTTCTTT. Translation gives CAIRDRSGTEAFF.

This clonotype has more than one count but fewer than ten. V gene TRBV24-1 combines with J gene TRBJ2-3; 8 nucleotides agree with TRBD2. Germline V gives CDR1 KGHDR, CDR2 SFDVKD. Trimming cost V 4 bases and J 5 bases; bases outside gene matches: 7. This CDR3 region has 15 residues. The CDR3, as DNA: TGTGCCACCAGTGACCCAAGCGGGAGACGAGATACGCAGTATTTT. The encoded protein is CATSDPSGRRDTQYF.

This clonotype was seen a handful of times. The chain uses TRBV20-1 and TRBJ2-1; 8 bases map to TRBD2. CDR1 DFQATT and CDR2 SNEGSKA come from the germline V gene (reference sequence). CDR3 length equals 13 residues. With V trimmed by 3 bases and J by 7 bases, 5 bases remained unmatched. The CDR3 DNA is TGCAGTGCTAGCGGGAGGGCCCGGAATGAGCAGTTCTTC. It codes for CSASGRARNEQFF.

For the CDR3, the DNA is TGTGCCAGCAGCTTAGGCATGTACACTGAAGCTTTCTTT. It is translated as CASSLGMYTEAFF. This rearrangement joins TRBV7-2 to TRBJ1-1, with D hard to call. The V and J ends lost 1 base and 3 bases respectively, with 6 bases between them. CDR3 length: 13 residues. The germline V gene encodes CDR1 SGHTA and CDR2 FQGNSA.

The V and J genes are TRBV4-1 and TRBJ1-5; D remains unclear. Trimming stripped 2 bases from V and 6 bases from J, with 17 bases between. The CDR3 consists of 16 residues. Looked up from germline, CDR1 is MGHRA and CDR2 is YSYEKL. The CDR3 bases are TGCGCCAGCAGCCAAACCCCGGGTAAGGGTGGTCAGCCCCAGCATTTT. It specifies CASSQTPGKGGQPQHF.

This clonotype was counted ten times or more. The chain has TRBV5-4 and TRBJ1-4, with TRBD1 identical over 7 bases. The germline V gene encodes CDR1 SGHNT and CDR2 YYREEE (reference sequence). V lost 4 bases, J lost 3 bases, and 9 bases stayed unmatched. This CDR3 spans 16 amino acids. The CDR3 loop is CASSLTTGRPNEKLFF. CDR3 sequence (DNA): TGTGCCAGCAGCCTGACGACAGGGCGGCCTAATGAAAAACTGTTTTTT.